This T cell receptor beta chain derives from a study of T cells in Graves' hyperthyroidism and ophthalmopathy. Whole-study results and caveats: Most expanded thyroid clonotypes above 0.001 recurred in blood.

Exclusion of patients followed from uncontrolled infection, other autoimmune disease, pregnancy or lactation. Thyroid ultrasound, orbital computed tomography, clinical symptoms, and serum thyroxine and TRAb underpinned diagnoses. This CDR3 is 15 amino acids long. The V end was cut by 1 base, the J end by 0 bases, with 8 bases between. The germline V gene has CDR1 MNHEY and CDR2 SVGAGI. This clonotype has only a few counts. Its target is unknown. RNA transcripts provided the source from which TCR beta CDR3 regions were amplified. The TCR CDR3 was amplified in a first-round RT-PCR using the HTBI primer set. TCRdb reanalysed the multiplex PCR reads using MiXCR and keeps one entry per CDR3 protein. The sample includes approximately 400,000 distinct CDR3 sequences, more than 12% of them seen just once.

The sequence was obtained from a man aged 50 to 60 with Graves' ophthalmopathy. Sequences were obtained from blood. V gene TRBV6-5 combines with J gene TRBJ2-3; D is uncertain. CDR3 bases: TGTGCCAGCAGTTACTATCCAACTAGCACAGATACGCAGTATTTT. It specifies CASSYYPTSTDTQYF.